These 24 T cell receptor beta chains were all obtained from the same sample, sequenced in a study of patients and donors after allogeneic stem cell transplantation. Each CDR3 protein gets one entry after TCRdb re-called the RT-PCR reads with MiXCR. The repertoire includes around 160,000 distinct CDR3 sequences, 30% of them detected once, and around 3% sits in the top ten. Sequenced: blood, either unsorted or a sorted T cell fraction (not recorded which). These receptors originate from a human donor who was either an allogeneic HSCT recipient or a stem cell or donor lymphocyte infusion donor (not recorded which). It is not recorded whose cells these are; they may come from a transplant donor.

This clonotype was counted a few times. The CDR3 here is CASSLSGTLLGNTIYF. CDR3 bases: TGTGCCAGCAGTTTATCCGGGACGCTCCTTGGAAACACCATATATTTT. The genes are TRBV12-3 or TRBV12-4 and TRBJ1-3; maybe TRBD1 (5 bases). CDR3 length: 16 residues. V was pared by 2 bases and J by 3 bases, with 14 bases between.

For the CDR3, the DNA is TGCGCCAGCAGCTCCCAACCTCTCACTACGCAGTATTTT. This gives the protein CASSSQPLTTQYF. The genes are TRBV5-1 and TRBJ2-3; no clear D gene. This CDR3 contains 13 residues. The V and J ends lost 3 bases and 8 bases respectively, with 13 bases between them. CDR1 and CDR2 from the germline V gene are SGHRS and YFSETQ.

This clonotype was seen many times. This chain links TRBV9 with TRBJ1-2, with D possibly being TRBD1 (6 bases). The CDR3 runs 15 residues. Deletions cut 5 bases from V and 5 bases from J, with 19 bases between. CDR1 and CDR2 from the germline V gene are SGDLS and YYNGEE. The CDR3 DNA reads TGTGCCAGCAGTCCTACAACAGGGACTTCATATGGCTACACCTTC. Translation gives CASSPTTGTSYGYTF.

The chain uses TRBV5-1 and TRBJ2-7; the D is unclear. Per germline, CDR1 SGHRS and CDR2 YFSETQ. V lost 0 bases, J lost 4 bases, and 8 bases lay in between. This CDR3 is built from 13 residues. The CDR3 DNA sequence: TGCGCCAGCAGCTTGGTGCTTTCATACGAGCAGTACTTC. Translation gives CASSLVLSYEQYF.

J is TRBJ2-1 and V is TRBV20-1; D unresolved. Per germline, CDR1 DFQATT and CDR2 SNEGSKA (reference sequence). The CDR3 loop spans 11 amino acids. V lost 3 bases and J lost 8, with 8 bases in between. CDR3 DNA: TGCAGTGCTAGTTATTTCGATGAGCAGTTCTTC. Amino acid sequence: CSASYFDEQFF.

The rearrangement joins TRBV6-2 or TRBV6-3 to TRBJ2-1; TRBD1 matches at 11 bases. Per germline, CDR1 MNHEY and CDR2 SVGEGT. The CDR3 is 16 amino acids. V dropped 6 bases and J dropped 0; count of bases not matched to a gene: 4. The CDR3 region has the DNA TGTGCCAGCAGACCCGGGACAGGGGGCTCCTACAATGAGCAGTTCTTC. It encodes CASRPGTGGSYNEQFF.

The chain carries TRBV7-8 and TRBJ2-3; TRBD2 agrees at 7 bases. The germline gives CDR1 SGHVS, CDR2 FQNEAQ. V trimming: 5 bases; J trimming: 3 bases; junction bases outside the gene matches: 11. The CDR3 consists of 16 residues. DNA of the CDR3: TGTGCCAGCAGCCCGCCGGGAGGAGGGGAGACAGATACGCAGTATTTT. Translation gives CASSPPGGGETDTQYF.

A few counts support this clonotype. The chain uses TRBV5-1 and TRBJ2-3; 9 bases fit TRBD2. The CDR3 spans 15 residues. Germline lookup yields CDR1 SGHRS and CDR2 YFSETQ. The V segment lost 4 bases and the J segment 1 base; nucleotides outside the gene matches: 4. CDR3 sequence reads: CASSPSGKGTDTQYF. The CDR3 DNA sequence: TGCGCCAGCAGCCCTAGCGGGAAGGGCACAGATACGCAGTATTTT.

The V and J genes are TRBV5-1 and TRBJ1-2; D perhaps matches TRBD1 (6 bases). CDR1 and CDR2 (germline): SGHRS, YFSETQ. Trimming removed 6 bases from V and 1 base from J, with 16 bases in between. The CDR3 is 15 residues long. CDR3 region: CASTEGGTNNYGYTF. The CDR3, as DNA: TGCGCCAGCACCGAAGGGGGGACAAATAACTATGGCTACACCTTC.

A few counts support this clonotype. The genes are TRBV27 and TRBJ2-5; possibly TRBD2 for D (5 bases). The germline V gene encodes CDR1 MNHEY and CDR2 SMNVEV (reference sequence). The CDR3 spans 13 residues. V shed 8 bases and J shed 5 bases, with 15 bases lying between them. CDR3 in amino acids: CASGLDWEETQYF. For the CDR3, the DNA is TGTGCCAGCGGTCTCGATTGGGAGGAGACCCAGTACTTC.

This rearrangement joins TRBV28 to TRBJ1-3, with D unclear. This CDR3 comprises 13 residues. V lost 8 bases and J lost 0, with 8 bases in between. Germline CDR1 is MDHEN and CDR2 is SYDVKM. The CDR3 loop is CASSRNSGNTIYF. The DNA of the CDR3 is TGTGCCAGCTCGCGGAACTCTGGAAACACCATATATTTT.

This clonotype was seen a few times. The chain joins TRBV3-1 to TRBJ2-1, with D perhaps assigned TRBD1 or TRBD2 (5 bases each). CDR1 is LGHDT, CDR2 YNNKEL, per germline (reference sequence). This CDR3 is 15 amino acids long. V dropped 1 base and J dropped 7 bases, with 14 bases sitting between them. CDR3 nucleotides: TGTGCCAGCAGCCAAGTCTCGGGGACCTCGAATGAGCAGTTCTTC. Translation: CASSQVSGTSNEQFF.

CDR3 residues: CASSPERNEQFF. As DNA, the CDR3 is TGTGCCAGCAGCCCCGAGCGCAATGAGCAGTTCTTC. This chain links TRBV12-3 or TRBV12-4 with TRBJ2-1; D gene uncertain. The V gene lost 6 bases and the J gene lost 6 bases, with 9 bases spanning the gap. The length of the CDR3 is 12 residues.

The chain recombines TRBV15 with TRBJ1-2; a weak D match, TRBD1 (6 bases). CDR1 and CDR2 from the germline V gene are LNHNV and YYDKDF (reference sequence). The V and J ends lost 0 bases and 8 bases respectively, with 13 bases between them. CDR3 length: 14 residues. This CDR3 is CATSRDLAGVGYTF. Here the CDR3 DNA reads TGTGCCACCAGCAGAGATCTCGCAGGGGTAGGCTACACCTTC.

This rearrangement joins TRBV5-1 to TRBJ2-3, with 8 bases aligning to TRBD2. Germline V gene sequence: CDR1 SGHRS, CDR2 YFSETQ. This CDR3 comprises 16 residues. V was pared by 1 base and J by 6 bases, with 10 bases of the junction left unmatched. CDR3 bases: TGCGCCAGCAGCTTGAGGGGGAAGCGGGAGATGGATACGCAGTATTTT. Translation gives CASSLRGKREMDTQYF. Filled out from reference TRBV5-1 and TRBJ2-3, the complete variable domain reads KAGVTQTPRYLIKTRGQQVTLSCSPISGHRSVSWYQQTPGQGLQFLFEYFSETQRNKGNFPGRFSGRQFSNSRSEMNVSTLELGDSALYLCASSLRGKREMDTQYFGPGTRLTVL.

The chain couples TRBV5-1 to TRBJ2-7, with D perhaps matching TRBD1 (7 bases). V lost 3 bases, J lost 8 bases, and 18 bases lay in between. Germline lookup yields CDR1 SGHRS and CDR2 YFSETQ. The CDR3 length is 14 residues. The CDR3 spells CASSSLQGGLKQYF. CDR3 coding DNA: TGCGCCAGCAGCTCCCTGCAGGGGGGTTTGAAGCAGTACTTC.

This clonotype has more than one count but fewer than ten. V is TRBV5-1 and J is TRBJ1-3; D uncertain. V shed 0 bases and J shed 2 bases, with 6 bases lying between them. The germline CDR1 and CDR2 sequences are SGHRS and YFSETQ. CDR3 length equals 14 residues. DNA of the CDR3: TGCGCCAGCAGCTTGGAGGGAACTGGAAACACCATATATTTT. Translation: CASSLEGTGNTIYF.

This clonotype was detected a few times. The chain links TRBV5-1 to TRBJ1-1, with TRBD1 matching over 8 bases. V shed 0 bases and J 3 bases; nucleotides not matched to a gene: 7. Germline-derived CDR1 and CDR2 are SGHRS and YFSETQ. CDR3 length equals 16 residues. The CDR3 loop reads CASSLGPGGADTEAFF. The CDR3 DNA follows: TGCGCCAGCAGCTTGGGCCCAGGGGGCGCGGACACTGAAGCTTTCTTT.

This clonotype came up a few times. The chain joins TRBV7-2 to TRBJ2-1, with 9 bases matching TRBD1. CDR1 and CDR2 from the germline V gene are SGHTA and FQGNSA. The ends lost 0 bases at V and 3 bases at J; junction bases unmatched: 3. This CDR3 is 16 amino acids long. Here the CDR3 reads CASSLAGQGGYNEQFF. The CDR3 DNA is TGTGCCAGCAGCTTAGCGGGACAGGGTGGCTACAATGAGCAGTTCTTC.

Ten or more counts support this clonotype. The rearrangement joins TRBV5-1 to TRBJ1-1, with D tentatively TRBD1 (5 bases). Germline V gives CDR1 SGHRS, CDR2 YFSETQ. CDR3 length equals 11 residues. Trimming left V 5 bases short and J 5 bases short, with 7 bases between. CDR3 in DNA: TGCGCCAGCAGTGGGGCGACTGAAGCTTTCTTT. It specifies CASSGATEAFF.

This clonotype has only a few counts. The chain combines TRBV4-3 with TRBJ2-7, with D unresolved. V dropped 2 bases and J dropped 1 base, with 6 bases sitting between them. The V gene's germline CDR1 is LGHNA and CDR2 YSLEER. The CDR3 sequence is 13 residues long. In nucleotides, the CDR3 is TGCGCCAGCAGCCAACGTATTTCCTACGAGCAGTACTTC. Residues: CASSQRISYEQYF.

This clonotype has just a few counts. V is TRBV9 and J is TRBJ1-1; D is undetermined. The V end lost 7 bases, the J end lost 6 bases, and 13 bases lay between the germline ends. The CDR3 extends over 12 amino acids. The germline V gene has CDR1 SGDLS and CDR2 YYNGEE. The CDR3 protein is CASGEPGPEAFF. CDR3 DNA: TGTGCCAGCGGAGAACCAGGCCCTGAAGCTTTCTTT.

The J gene is TRBJ2-2, the V gene TRBV3-1; a weak D match, TRBD1 (6 bases). The CDR3 is 15 amino acids. The V gene lost 2 bases and the J gene lost 6 bases, with 13 bases spanning the gap. The germline gives CDR1 LGHDT, CDR2 YNNKEL (reference sequence). This CDR3 is CASSQLKTGPGELFF. CDR3 in DNA: TGTGCCAGCAGCCAACTTAAAACAGGGCCCGGGGAGCTGTTTTTT.

The gene calls are TRBV10-3 and TRBJ2-3; D call uncertain. This CDR3 spans 13 amino acids. V was cut by 8 bases and J by 2 bases, with 11 bases left in between. Germline V gene data show CDR1 as ENHRY and CDR2 as SYGVKD. In nucleotides, the CDR3 is TGTGCCATCTCAGGACCGAACACAGATACGCAGTATTTT. The encoded protein is CAISGPNTDTQYF.